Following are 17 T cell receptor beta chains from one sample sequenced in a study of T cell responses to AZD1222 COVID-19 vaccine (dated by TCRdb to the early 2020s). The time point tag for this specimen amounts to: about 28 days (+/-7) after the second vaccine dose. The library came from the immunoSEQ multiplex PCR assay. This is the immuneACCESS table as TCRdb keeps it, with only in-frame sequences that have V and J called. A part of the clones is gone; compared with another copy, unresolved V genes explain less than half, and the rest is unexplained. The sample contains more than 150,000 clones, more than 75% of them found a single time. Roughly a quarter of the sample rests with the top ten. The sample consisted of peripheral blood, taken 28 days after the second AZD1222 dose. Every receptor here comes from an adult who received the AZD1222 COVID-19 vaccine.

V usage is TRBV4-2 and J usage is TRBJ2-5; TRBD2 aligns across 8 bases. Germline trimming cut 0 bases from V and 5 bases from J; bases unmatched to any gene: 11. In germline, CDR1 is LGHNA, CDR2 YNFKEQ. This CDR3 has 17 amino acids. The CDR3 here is CASSQEAQAGDGETQYF. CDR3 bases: TGTGCCAGCAGCCAAGAGGCGCAAGCGGGAGATGGGGAGACCCAGTACTTC.

In DNA form, the CDR3 reads TGTGCCAGCAGTTCCCCTACGTCCCGGGACAGCTACGAGCAGTACTTC. It yields the protein CASSSPTSRDSYEQYF. The gene calls are TRBV28 and TRBJ2-7, with TRBD1 matching 7 bases. There are 16 residues in the CDR3. Germline CDR1 and CDR2: MDHEN and SYDVKM. V was pared by 4 bases and J by 3 bases, with 12 bases of the junction left unmatched.

CDR3 sequence: CASITGGRDGELFF. CDR3 nucleotides: TGTGCCAGCATCACAGGGGGCCGTGACGGGGAGCTGTTTTTT. The chain combines TRBV28 with TRBJ2-2; 9 positions agree with TRBD1. The germline CDR1 and CDR2 sequences are MDHEN and SYDVKM. The CDR3 loop spans 14 amino acids. The V gene end was trimmed by 7 bases and the J gene end by 7 bases; junction bases not matched to a gene: 7.

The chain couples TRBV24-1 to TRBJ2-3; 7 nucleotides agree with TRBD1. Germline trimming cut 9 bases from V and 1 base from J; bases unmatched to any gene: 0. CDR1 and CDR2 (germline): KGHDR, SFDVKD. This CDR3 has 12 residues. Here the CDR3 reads CATGTGTDTQYF. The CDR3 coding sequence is TGTGCCACCGGGACAGGCACAGATACGCAGTATTTT.

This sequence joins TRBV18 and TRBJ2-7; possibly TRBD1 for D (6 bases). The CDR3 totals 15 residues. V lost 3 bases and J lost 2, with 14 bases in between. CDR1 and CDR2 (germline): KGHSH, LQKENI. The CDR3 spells CASSPLQDSTYEQYF. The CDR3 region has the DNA TGTGCCAGCTCACCCCTCCAGGACAGCACCTACGAGCAGTACTTC.

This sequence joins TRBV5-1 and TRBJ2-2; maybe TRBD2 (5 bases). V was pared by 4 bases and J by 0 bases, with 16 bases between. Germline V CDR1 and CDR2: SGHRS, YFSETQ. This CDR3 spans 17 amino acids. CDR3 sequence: CASSPPGRGSNTGELFF. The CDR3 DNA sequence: TGCGCCAGCAGCCCCCCCGGCCGGGGTTCGAACACCGGGGAGCTGTTTTTT.

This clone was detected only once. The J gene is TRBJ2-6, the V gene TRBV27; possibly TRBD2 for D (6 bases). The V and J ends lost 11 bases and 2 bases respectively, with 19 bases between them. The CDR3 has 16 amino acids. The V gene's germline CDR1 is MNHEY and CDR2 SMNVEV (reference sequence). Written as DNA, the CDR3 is TGTGCCTGCCCCCGGGAGCGTGCGACTGGGGCCAACGTCCTGACTTTC. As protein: CACPRERATGANVLTF.

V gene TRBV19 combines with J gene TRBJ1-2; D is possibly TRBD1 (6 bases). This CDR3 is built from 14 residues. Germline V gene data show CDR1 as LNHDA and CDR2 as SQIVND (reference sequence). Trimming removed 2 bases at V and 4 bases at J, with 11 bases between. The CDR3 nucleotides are TGTGCCAGTAGTATAACAACAGGGACCTATGGCTACACCTTC. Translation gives CASSITTGTYGYTF. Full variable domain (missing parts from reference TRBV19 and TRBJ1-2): DGGITQSPKYLFRKEGQNVTLSCEQNLNHDAMYWYRQDPGQGLRLIYYSQIVNDFQKGDIAEGYSVSREKKESFPLTVTSAQKNPTAFYLCASSITTGTYGYTFGSGTRLTVV.

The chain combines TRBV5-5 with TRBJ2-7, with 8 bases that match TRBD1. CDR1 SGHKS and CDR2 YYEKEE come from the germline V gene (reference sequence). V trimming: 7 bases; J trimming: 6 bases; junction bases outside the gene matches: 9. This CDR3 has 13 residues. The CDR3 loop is CASGTGTGSEQYF. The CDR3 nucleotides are TGTGCCAGCGGTACCGGGACAGGCAGCGAGCAGTACTTC.

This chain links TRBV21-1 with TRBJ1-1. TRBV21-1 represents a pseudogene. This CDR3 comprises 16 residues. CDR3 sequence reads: CASSRPGGGVSTEAFF. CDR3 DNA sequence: TGTGCCAGCAGCAGGCCGGGGGGGGGCGTCAGCACTGAAGCTTTCTTT.

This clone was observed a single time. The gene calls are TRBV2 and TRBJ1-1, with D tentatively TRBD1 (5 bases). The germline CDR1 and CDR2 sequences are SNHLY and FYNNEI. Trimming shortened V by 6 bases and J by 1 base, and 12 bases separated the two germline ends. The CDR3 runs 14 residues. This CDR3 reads CASRTLQGNTEAFF. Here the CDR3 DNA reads TGTGCCAGCAGAACACTCCAGGGGAACACTGAAGCTTTCTTT.

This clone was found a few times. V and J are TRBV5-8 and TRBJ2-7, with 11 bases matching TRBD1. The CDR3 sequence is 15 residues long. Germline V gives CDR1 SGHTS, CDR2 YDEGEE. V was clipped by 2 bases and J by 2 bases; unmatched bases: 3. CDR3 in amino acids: CASSFGTGGPYEQYF. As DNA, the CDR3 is TGTGCCAGCAGCTTCGGGACAGGGGGTCCCTACGAGCAGTACTTC. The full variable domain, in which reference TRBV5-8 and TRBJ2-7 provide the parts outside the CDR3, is EAGVTQSPTHLIKTRGQQATLRCSPISGHTSVYWYQQALGLGLQFLLWYDEGEERNRGNFPPRFSGRQFPNYSSELNVNALELEDSALYLCASSFGTGGPYEQYFGPGTRLTVT.

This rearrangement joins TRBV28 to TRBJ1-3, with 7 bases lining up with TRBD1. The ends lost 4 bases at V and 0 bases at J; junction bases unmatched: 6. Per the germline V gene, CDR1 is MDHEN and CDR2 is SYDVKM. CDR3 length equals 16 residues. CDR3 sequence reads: CASSSTGRHSGNTIYF. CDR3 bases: TGTGCCAGCAGTTCGACAGGGCGCCACTCTGGAAACACCATATATTTT.

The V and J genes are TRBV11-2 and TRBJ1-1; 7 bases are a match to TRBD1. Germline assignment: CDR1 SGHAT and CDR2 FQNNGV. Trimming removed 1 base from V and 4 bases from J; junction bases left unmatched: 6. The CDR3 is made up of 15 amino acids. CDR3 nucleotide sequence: TGTGCCAGCAGCTTAGCCCTTACAGGGGCCACTGAAGCTTTCTTT. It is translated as CASSLALTGATEAFF.

CDR3 amino acids: CASSLGGTAYEQYF. The CDR3 DNA follows: TGTGCCAGCAGCTTAGGGGGGACGGCCTACGAGCAGTACTTC. The V gene is TRBV7-6, the J gene TRBJ2-7, with D perhaps being TRBD1 or TRBD2 (5 bases each). Germline V CDR1 and CDR2: SGHVS, FNYEAQ. The CDR3 length is 14 residues. Trimming took 1 base from V and 2 from J, leaving 9 bases between them.

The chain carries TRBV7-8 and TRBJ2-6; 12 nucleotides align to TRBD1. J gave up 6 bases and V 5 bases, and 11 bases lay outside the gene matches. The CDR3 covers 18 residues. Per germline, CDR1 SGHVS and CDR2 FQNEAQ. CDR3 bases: TGTGCCAGCAGCACCATCGGGACAGGGGGCGTATTGGCCAACGTCCTGACTTTC. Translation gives CASSTIGTGGVLANVLTF.

The CDR3 is CASSNTGTADTQYF. The CDR3 DNA reads as TGTGCCAGCTCAAACACAGGGACGGCAGATACGCAGTATTTT. The genes are TRBV18 and TRBJ2-3; perhaps TRBD1 as D (6 bases). V was trimmed by 5 bases and J by 4 bases, leaving 13 bases between them. CDR1 is KGHSH and CDR2 is LQKENI in the germline V gene. This CDR3 spans 14 amino acids.